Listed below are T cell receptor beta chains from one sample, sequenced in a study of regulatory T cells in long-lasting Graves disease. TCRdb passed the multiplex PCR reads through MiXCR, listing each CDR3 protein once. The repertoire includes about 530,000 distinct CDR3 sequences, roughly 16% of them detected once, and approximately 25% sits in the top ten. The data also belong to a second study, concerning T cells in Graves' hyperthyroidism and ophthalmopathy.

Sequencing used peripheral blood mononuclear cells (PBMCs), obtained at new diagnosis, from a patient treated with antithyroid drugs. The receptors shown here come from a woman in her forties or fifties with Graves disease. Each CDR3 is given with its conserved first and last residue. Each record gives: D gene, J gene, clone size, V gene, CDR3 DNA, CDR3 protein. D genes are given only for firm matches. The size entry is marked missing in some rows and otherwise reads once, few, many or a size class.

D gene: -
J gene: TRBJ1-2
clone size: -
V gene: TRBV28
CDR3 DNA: TGTGCCAGCAGCTCCGGGCAGTATGGCTACACCTTC
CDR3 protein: CASSSGQYGYTF

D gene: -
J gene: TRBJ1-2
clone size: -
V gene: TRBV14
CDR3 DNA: TGTGCCAGCAGCCAAGTTTCAGGGCACTATGGCTACACCTTC
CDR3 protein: CASSQVSGHYGYTF

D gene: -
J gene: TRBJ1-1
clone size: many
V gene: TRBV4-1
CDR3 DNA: TGCGCCAGCAGCGAAGTGGGTTTGAACACTGAAGCTTTCTTT
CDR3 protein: CASSEVGLNTEAFF

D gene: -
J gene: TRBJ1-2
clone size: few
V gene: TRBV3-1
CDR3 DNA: TGTGCCAGCAGCCAAGTTCCCCAGGGCTACACCTTC
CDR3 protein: CASSQVPQGYTF

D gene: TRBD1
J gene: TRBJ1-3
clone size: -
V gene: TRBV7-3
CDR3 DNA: TGTGCCAGCAGCGCCGACAGGGTATACGGAAACACCATATATTTT
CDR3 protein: CASSADRVYGNTIYF

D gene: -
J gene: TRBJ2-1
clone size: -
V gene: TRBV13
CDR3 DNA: TGTGCCAGCAGCTCCAAGACAGCCAATTCGCAGTTCTTC
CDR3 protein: CASSSKTANSQFF

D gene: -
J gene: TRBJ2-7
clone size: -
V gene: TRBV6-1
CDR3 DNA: TGTGCCATCCTGACAGACTCCTACGAGCAGTACTTC
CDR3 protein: CAILTDSYEQYF

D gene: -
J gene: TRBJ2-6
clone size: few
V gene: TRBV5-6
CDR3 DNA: TGTGCCAGCAGCCGAGATGTACTGGTGGGATCTGGGGCCAACGTCCTGACTTTC
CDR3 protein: CASSRDVLVGSGANVLTF

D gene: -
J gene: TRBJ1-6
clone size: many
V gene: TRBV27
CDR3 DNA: TGTGCCAGCAGCGCCGGGGGGATTTCACCCCTCCACTTT
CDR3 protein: CASSAGGISPLHF

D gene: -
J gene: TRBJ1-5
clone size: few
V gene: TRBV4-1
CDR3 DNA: TGCGCCAGCAGCCGGACTGAGGGACAGCCCCAGCATTTT
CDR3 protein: CASSRTEGQPQHF

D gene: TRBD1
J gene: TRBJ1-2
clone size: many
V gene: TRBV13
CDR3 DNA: TGTGCCAGCAGTCCCCGGGAGGGGGCAAGACTACATGGCTACACCTTC
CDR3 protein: CASSPREGARLHGYTF

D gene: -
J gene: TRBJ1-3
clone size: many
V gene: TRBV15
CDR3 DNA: TGTGCCACCAGCAGAGATCCAGGGAATGGAAACACCATATATTTT
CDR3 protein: CATSRDPGNGNTIYF

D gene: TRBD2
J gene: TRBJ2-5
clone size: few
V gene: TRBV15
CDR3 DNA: TGTGCCACCAGCAGAGAAGGTCCAGCGGGGACCCAAGAGACCCAGTACTTC
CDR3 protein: CATSREGPAGTQETQYF

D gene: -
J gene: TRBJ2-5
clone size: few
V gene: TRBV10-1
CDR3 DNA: TGCGCCCGACGTACAGGAGTAATAGAGACCCAGTACTTC
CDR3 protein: CARRTGVIETQYF

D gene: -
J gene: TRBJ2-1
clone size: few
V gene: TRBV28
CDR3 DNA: TGTGCCAGCAGCCCGAGAGGGGGGATCAATGAGCAGTTCTTC
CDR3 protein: CASSPRGGINEQFF

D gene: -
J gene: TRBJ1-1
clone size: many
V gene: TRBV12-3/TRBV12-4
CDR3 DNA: TGTGCCAGCAGCGACGACAGCGAACCGAACACTGAAGCTTTCTTT
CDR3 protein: CASSDDSEPNTEAFF

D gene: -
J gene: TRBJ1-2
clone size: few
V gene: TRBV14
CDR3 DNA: TGTGCCAGCAGCCGAAGTGCAGGGGCACGGTATGGCTACACCTTC
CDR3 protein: CASSRSAGARYGYTF

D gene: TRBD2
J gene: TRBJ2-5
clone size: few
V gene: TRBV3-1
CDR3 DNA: TGTGCCAGCAGCCTTAGACTAGCGGGGGCCCAAGAGACCCAGCACTTC
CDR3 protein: CASSLRLAGAQETQHF

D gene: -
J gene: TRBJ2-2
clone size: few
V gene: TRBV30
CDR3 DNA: TGTGCCTGGATTAAGATAAACCCGAACACCGGGGAGCTGTTTTTT
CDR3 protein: CAWIKINPNTGELFF

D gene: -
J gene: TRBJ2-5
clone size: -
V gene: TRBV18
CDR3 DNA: TGTGCCAGCTCACCACGACCCAACCGCCAGGAGACCCAGTACTTC
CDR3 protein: CASSPRPNRQETQYF

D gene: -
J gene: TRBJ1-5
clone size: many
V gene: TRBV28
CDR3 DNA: TGTGCCAGCAGTTCCAGCGAGTTTCTTCAGCCCCAGCATTTT
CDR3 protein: CASSSSEFLQPQHF

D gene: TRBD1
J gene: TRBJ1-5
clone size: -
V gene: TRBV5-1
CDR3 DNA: TGCGCCAGCAGCTCGGATGCAGGGGGTAATCAGCCCCAGCATTTT
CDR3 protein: CASSSDAGGNQPQHF

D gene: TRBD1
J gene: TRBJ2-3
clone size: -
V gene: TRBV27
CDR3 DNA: TGTGCCAGCAGTCCTAGGACAGGCGGAGATACGCAGTATTTT
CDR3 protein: CASSPRTGGDTQYF

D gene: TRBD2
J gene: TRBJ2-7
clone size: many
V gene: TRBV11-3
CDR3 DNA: TGTGCCAGCAGCTTATTTGGTAGCGGGATCTACGAGCAGTACTTC
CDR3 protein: CASSLFGSGIYEQYF

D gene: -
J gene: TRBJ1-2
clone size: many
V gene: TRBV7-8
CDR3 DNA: TGTGCCAGCAGCCCCGAGGAACATGGCTACACCTTC
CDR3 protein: CASSPEEHGYTF

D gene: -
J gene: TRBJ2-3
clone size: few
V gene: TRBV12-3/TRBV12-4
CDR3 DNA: TGTGCCAGCAGTTTGTGGGGGTGGGGGCAGTATTTT
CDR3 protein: CASSLWGWGQYF

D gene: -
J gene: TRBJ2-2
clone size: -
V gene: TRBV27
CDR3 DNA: TGTGCCAGCAGTGGGGTGAACACCGGGGAGCTGTTTTTT
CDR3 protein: CASSGVNTGELFF

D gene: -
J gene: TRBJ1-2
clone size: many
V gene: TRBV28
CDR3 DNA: TGTGCCAGCCGACCGGGCGCGGGCTATGGCTACACCTTC
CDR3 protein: CASRPGAGYGYTF

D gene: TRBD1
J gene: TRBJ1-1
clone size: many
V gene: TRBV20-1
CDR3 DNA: TGCAGTGCTAGCGGACAGGCTAGCGCTGAAGCTTTCTTT
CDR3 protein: CSASGQASAEAFF

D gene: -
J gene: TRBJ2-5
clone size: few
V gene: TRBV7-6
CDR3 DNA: TGTGCCAGCAGCCCCCCATTAGCCGAGACCCAGTACTTC
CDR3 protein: CASSPPLAETQYF

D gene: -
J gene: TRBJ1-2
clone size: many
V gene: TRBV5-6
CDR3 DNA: TGTGCCAGCAGCCAAGGGGATTTCGGGGGCTACACCTTC
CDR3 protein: CASSQGDFGGYTF

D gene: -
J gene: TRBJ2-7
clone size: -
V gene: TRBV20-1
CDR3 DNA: TGCAGTGGGATAAGGGGGGAATCCTACGAGCAGTACTTC
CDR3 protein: CSGIRGESYEQYF

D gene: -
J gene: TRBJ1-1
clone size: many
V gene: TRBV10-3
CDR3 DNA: TGTGCCATCAGTGACGGGTACACTGAAGCTTTCTTT
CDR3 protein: CAISDGYTEAFF

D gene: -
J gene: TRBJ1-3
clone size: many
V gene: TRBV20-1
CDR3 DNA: TGCAGTGCGAGGGACATTGCCGGAAACACCATATATTTT
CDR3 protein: CSARDIAGNTIYF

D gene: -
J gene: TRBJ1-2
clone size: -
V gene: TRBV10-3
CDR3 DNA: TGTGCCATCAGTGAGTATCGGACAGCCCCCGTTGGTGGCTACACCTTC
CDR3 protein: CAISEYRTAPVGGYTF

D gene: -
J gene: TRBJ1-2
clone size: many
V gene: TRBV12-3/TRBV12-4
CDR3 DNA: TGTGCCAGCAGTCACCCTACAGGCTCCAACTATGGCTACACCTTC
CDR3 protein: CASSHPTGSNYGYTF

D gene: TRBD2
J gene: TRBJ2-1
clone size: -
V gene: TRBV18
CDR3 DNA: TGTGCCAGCTCACCAGTAGCGGGGGGTGAGCAGTTCTTC
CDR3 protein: CASSPVAGGEQFF

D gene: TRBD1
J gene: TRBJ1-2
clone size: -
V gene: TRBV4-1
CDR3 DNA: TGCGCCAGCAGCCACCCCACAATAACAGGGGCCCCCTATGGCTACACCTTC
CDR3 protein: CASSHPTITGAPYGYTF

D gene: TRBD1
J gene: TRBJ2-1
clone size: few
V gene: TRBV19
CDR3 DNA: TGTGCCAGTAGTATAGGGGGGACAGGGGCATTCTACAATGAGCAGTTCTTC
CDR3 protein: CASSIGGTGAFYNEQFF

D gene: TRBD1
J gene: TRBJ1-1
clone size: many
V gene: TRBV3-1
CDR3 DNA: TGTGCCAGCAGCCAAACAGGGGAGGGCACTGAAGCTTTCTTT
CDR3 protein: CASSQTGEGTEAFF

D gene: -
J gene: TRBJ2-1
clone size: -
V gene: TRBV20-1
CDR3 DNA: TGCAGTGCTAGAGATCGGTCAGGTTCTAGCGCGCTTTGGGTTGAGCAGTTCTTC
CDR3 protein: CSARDRSGSSALWVEQFF